This TCR beta chain appears in the sequencing data of a study of blood T cell repertoires in COVID-19. Whole-study context: T cells, B-cell-depleted T cells, or PBMCs supplied cDNA or gDNA.

Authors' analysis steps: Amplified reference gene primers provided the basis for estimating nucleated cell counts. Assay: immunoSEQ multiplex PCR; the TCRdb copy retains only in-frame clones and omits some. The DNA gave D and trimming, while V, J and clone size come from that table. The repertoire has some 300,000 clones, 85% to 90% of them found once; the top ten carry around 5.8%. CDR3 length: 15 residues. CDR1 is MGHRA and CDR2 is YSYEKL in the germline V gene. The J segment lost 8 bases and the V segment lost 3 bases, leaving 7 bases of the junction unmatched. Sequencing used peripheral blood. This receptor was taken from a woman between 50 and 59 years old with COVID-19, enrolled during active disease. V usage is TRBV4-1 and J usage is TRBJ2-1, with TRBD2 identical over 10 bases. CDR3 loop: CASSQIPLAGYEQFF. CDR3 nucleotide sequence: TGCGCCAGCAGCCAGATCCCACTAGCGGGATATGAGCAGTTCTTC.